A single sample gave rise to the 17 T cell receptor beta chains below, sequenced in a study of T cells after yellow fever vaccination (dated by TCRdb to the late 2010s). This specimen's treatment or condition label, per the study, means: live attenuated yellow fever vaccine strain. The library relied on 5' RACE. The data were produced on an Illumina HiSeq 2500. TCRdb trimmed the raw reads at Q25, called clones with MiXCR and kept productive beta chains. Rows merge per CDR3 protein into single entries with the most common DNA and genes. This sample gives some 68,000 distinct CDR3 sequences in total; less than 8.5% of them show up just once. The leading ten clones occupy around a third of the sample. The sample consisted of CD8+ T cells sorted from PBMCs, taken about 41 days after the first yellow fever vaccination. These receptor sequences come from a man between 18 and 35 years old who received the YFV17D yellow fever vaccine.

The V and J genes are TRBV7-2 and TRBJ2-3, with TRBD1 matching over 10 bases. V was clipped by 5 bases and J by 3 bases; unmatched bases: 2. CDR3 length equals 14 residues. Germline V gene lookup returns CDR1 SGHTA and CDR2 FQGNSA. The CDR3 reads CASSRQGATDTQYF. Here the CDR3 DNA reads TGTGCCAGCAGCCGACAGGGGGCAACAGATACGCAGTATTTT.

This chain uses TRBV7-6 with TRBJ2-7, with D possibly TRBD1 on 5 matching bases. The ends were cut back, 5 bases at V and 2 bases at J, with 13 bases in the middle. The germline V gene encodes CDR1 SGHVS and CDR2 FNYEAQ. The CDR3 is 14 residues long. DNA of the CDR3: TGTGCCAGCAGCCAAAACAGGCGACCCTACGAGCAGTACTTC. Protein sequence: CASSQNRRPYEQYF.

This clonotype was recorded at least ten times. V is TRBV12-3 or TRBV12-4 and J is TRBJ2-1; 13 bases match TRBD2. V lost 4 bases, J lost 8 bases, and 5 bases stayed unmatched. The CDR3 has 15 amino acids. The DNA of the CDR3 is TGTGCCAGCAGTTATCTACTAGCGGGGGGGGATGAGCAGTTCTTC. Protein product: CASSYLLAGGDEQFF.

This clonotype occurred many times. The chain links TRBV6-5 to TRBJ2-7; D perhaps matches TRBD2 (5 bases). The CDR3 is 19 amino acids. Germline CDR1 reads MNHEY; CDR2 reads SVGAGI. V lost 0 bases and J lost 0, with 21 bases in between. CDR3 DNA sequence: TGTGCCAGCAGTTACTCGAGTACGTTCGGGGATCCGGACTCCTACGAGCAGTACTTC. Amino acids: CASSYSSTFGDPDSYEQYF.

This clonotype was recorded many times. The chain has TRBV4-1 and TRBJ2-1, with D tentatively TRBD1 (6 bases). CDR3 length: 16 residues. The V end was cut by 2 bases, the J end by 7 bases, with 18 bases between. From germline, CDR1 is MGHRA and CDR2 YSYEKL. CDR3 nucleotide sequence: TGCGCCAGCAGCCAATTTACACAGGGTCTGGGGAATGAGCAGTTCTTC. Its translation: CASSQFTQGLGNEQFF.

This clonotype was seen ten or more times. J is TRBJ2-7 and V is TRBV20-1; D is unresolved. The CDR3 totals 13 residues. From germline, CDR1 is DFQATT and CDR2 SNEGSKA (reference sequence). The V gene lost 3 bases and the J gene lost 3 bases, with 12 bases spanning the gap. The CDR3 region is CSASGVLGYEQYF. Here the CDR3 DNA reads TGCAGTGCTAGTGGGGTTCTTGGCTACGAGCAGTACTTC.

This clonotype has a count of ten or more. This chain joins TRBV7-2 and TRBJ2-1; TRBD2 matches at 12 bases. CDR3 length equals 15 residues. The junction had 4 bases not matched to a gene; V was cut back by 5 bases and J by 5 bases. The germline V gene encodes CDR1 SGHTA and CDR2 FQGNSA. CDR3: CASSPGLAGNNEQFF. Written as DNA, the CDR3 is TGTGCCAGCAGCCCCGGACTAGCGGGGAACAATGAGCAGTTCTTC.

The rearrangement links TRBV4-1 to TRBJ2-1, with D unresolved. In germline, CDR1 is MGHRA, CDR2 YSYEKL. Trimming shortened V by 4 bases and J by 5 bases, and 6 bases separated the two germline ends. CDR3 length: 12 amino acids. The CDR3 reads CASSPRNNEQFF. DNA of the CDR3: TGCGCCAGCAGCCCGAGGAACAATGAGCAGTTCTTC.

This clonotype has ten or more counts. The V call is TRBV5-1, the J call TRBJ2-7; perhaps TRBD1 as D (6 bases). Looked up from germline, CDR1 is SGHRS and CDR2 is YFSETQ. Trimming stripped 4 bases from V and 6 bases from J, with 17 bases between. The CDR3 is made up of 14 amino acids. The CDR3 sequence: CASSALDRSGEQYV. CDR3 in DNA: TGCGCCAGCAGCGCATTAGACAGGTCCGGCGAGCAGTACGTC.

This clonotype was counted many times. V usage is TRBV27 and J usage is TRBJ2-3; no clear D. The CDR3 consists of 14 residues. The germline V gene has CDR1 MNHEY and CDR2 SMNVEV (reference sequence). V was shortened by 5 bases and J by 2 bases, with 11 bases between the two germline ends. In nucleotides, the CDR3 is TGTGCCAGCAGTCCCTCGTATGACACAGATACGCAGTATTTT. This codes for CASSPSYDTDTQYF.

This clonotype was seen more than once but under ten times. The chain links TRBV9 to TRBJ1-2, with D possibly matching TRBD1 (6 bases). Germline V lookup: CDR1 SGDLS, CDR2 YYNGEE. The CDR3 sequence is 15 residues long. Trimming stripped 1 base from V and 4 bases from J, with 14 bases between. The DNA for the CDR3 is TGTGCCAGCAGCGTAAATGGGGGGGGGGCCTATGGCTACACCTTC. Protein: CASSVNGGGAYGYTF.

This clonotype was counted at least ten times. The chain links TRBV28 to TRBJ1-1; 8 bases agree with TRBD1. Germline V gene data show CDR1 as MDHEN and CDR2 as SYDVKM. CDR3 length: 14 amino acids. Trimming removed 4 bases from V and 1 base from J; junction bases left unmatched: 2. CDR3 DNA: TGTGCCAGCAGTTGGACAGGGAAGAACACTGAAGCTTTCTTT. Its protein is CASSWTGKNTEAFF.

V usage is TRBV7-9 and J usage is TRBJ2-7, with D perhaps matching TRBD1 (5 bases). This CDR3 is built from 13 residues. V gave up 3 bases and J gave up 6 bases, with 12 bases separating them. CDR1 and CDR2 (germline): SEHNR, FQNEAQ (reference sequence). In DNA, the CDR3 is TGTGCCAGCAGCTTTCAGGGAATGGGCGAGCAGTACTTC. Residues: CASSFQGMGEQYF.

This clonotype was recorded at least ten times. The chain couples TRBV12-3 or TRBV12-4 to TRBJ1-2; 8 nucleotides match TRBD1. After removal of 6 bases from V and 8 bases from J, the junction contained 11 bases not matched to a gene. The CDR3 is 14 residues long. The CDR3 DNA sequence: TGTGCCAGCAGCCCCGCAGGGGGCGCTTGGGGCTACACCTTC. This gives the protein CASSPAGGAWGYTF.

The table lists this clonotype with a few counts. This chain links TRBV10-3 with TRBJ1-2, with 7 bases lining up with TRBD1. V was clipped by 2 bases and J by 4 bases; unmatched bases: 10. The V gene's germline CDR1 is ENHRY and CDR2 SYGVKD. The CDR3 runs to 16 residues. CDR3 loop: CAISEVVTGAGYGYTF. CDR3 DNA: TGTGCCATCAGTGAGGTGGTAACAGGGGCTGGCTATGGCTACACCTTC.

This clonotype was observed at least ten times. J is TRBJ2-2 and V is TRBV7-9; 11 bases line up with TRBD1. This CDR3 region has 15 residues. CDR1 is SEHNR, CDR2 FQNEAQ, per germline (reference sequence). The V segment lost 8 bases and the J segment 5 bases; nucleotides outside the gene matches: 7. The CDR3 protein is CASGSGDRGTGELFF. The CDR3, as DNA: TGTGCCAGCGGCTCCGGGGACAGGGGGACCGGGGAGCTGTTTTTT.

This clonotype showed up just a few times. This chain connects TRBV6-5 to TRBJ1-1, with 10 positions matching TRBD1. Looked up from germline, CDR1 is MNHEY and CDR2 is SVGAGI. The V and J ends lost 1 base and 5 bases, in that order; junction bases with no gene match: 16. This CDR3 spans 19 amino acids. This CDR3 is CASSYLTGGRGQEWTEAFF. The CDR3 DNA sequence: TGTGCCAGCAGTTACTTGACAGGGGGCAGGGGGCAGGAGTGGACTGAAGCTTTCTTT.